The 28 T cell receptor beta chains below come from one sample, sequenced in a study of human CD8 memory T cell subsets. Preparation of the TCR beta libraries relied on UMI-labeled 5' RACE. Using the 5' RACE reads, TCRdb records one entry per CDR3 protein without DNA. In all, the sample yields about 9,300 distinct CDR3 sequences. The sample comprised CD8+ T cells from PBMCs. These receptors were obtained from a human donor in good health.

Judged by frequency, this clonotype is medium-sized. This chain links TRBV7-2 with TRBJ2-7; TCRdb gives TRBD2 as the D gene, but with no DNA this cannot be confirmed. Germline V gives CDR1 SGHTA, CDR2 FQGNSA. This CDR3 has 14 amino acids. CDR3 protein: CASSLAGGTYEQYF.

The V gene is TRBV4-1, the J gene TRBJ2-5. From germline, CDR1 is MGHRA and CDR2 YSYEKL. The CDR3 is made up of 14 amino acids. The chain's CDR3 is CASSQMHYQETQYF.

The V call is TRBV30, the J call TRBJ1-2. The CDR3 covers 12 residues. Germline CDR1 GTSNPN, CDR2 SVGIG (reference sequence). The CDR3 loop reads CAWSGVSYGYTF.

The CDR3 spells CAISESVSGASSYNEQFF. The rearrangement joins TRBV10-3 to TRBJ2-1; checking the TCRdb D call of TRBD1 is not possible without DNA. The CDR3 covers 18 residues. CDR1 is ENHRY, CDR2 SYGVKD, per germline.

The chain has TRBV5-1 and TRBJ2-1; TCRdb calls TRBD1, which cannot be checked without DNA. The CDR3 consists of 15 residues. CDR1 SGHRS and CDR2 YFSETQ come from the germline V gene. The CDR3 spells CASSFLGGTYNEQFF. Using reference TRBV5-1 and TRBJ2-1 for the parts outside the CDR3, the full variable domain is KAGVTQTPRYLIKTRGQQVTLSCSPISGHRSVSWYQQTPGQGLQFLFEYFSETQRNKGNFPGRFSGRQFSNSRSEMNVSTLELGDSALYLCASSFLGGTYNEQFFGPGTRLTVL.

V is TRBV30 and J is TRBJ2-1; checking the TCRdb D call of TRBD2 is not possible without DNA. CDR3 length: 15 amino acids. In germline, CDR1 is GTSNPN, CDR2 SVGIG (reference sequence). CDR3 amino acids: CAWSEGASGRNEQFF. The whole variable domain, filled in from reference TRBV30 and TRBJ2-1, reads SQTIHQWPATLVQPVGSPLSLECTVEGTSNPNLYWYRQAAGRGLQLLFYSVGIGQISSEVPQNLSASRPQDRQFILSSKKLLLSDSGFYLCAWSEGASGRNEQFFGPGTRLTVL.

V and J are TRBV4-2 and TRBJ1-1; the D gene TCRdb calls, TRBD1, cannot be checked with no DNA. The CDR3 has 15 residues. Looked up from germline, CDR1 is LGHNA and CDR2 is YNFKEQ. This CDR3 reads CASSQGGTGKNEAFF.

This chain connects TRBV10-3 to TRBJ2-7. This CDR3 has 15 residues. The germline V gene encodes CDR1 ENHRY and CDR2 SYGVKD. CDR3 sequence: CAISDFGRASYEQYF.

J is TRBJ2-3 and V is TRBV29-1; the TRBD2 assignment by TCRdb is unverifiable without DNA. The germline CDR1 and CDR2 sequences are SQVTM and ANQGSEA. This CDR3 has 18 amino acids. The CDR3 sequence: CSGTGTSGRAVIIYTQYF.

The V gene is TRBV9, the J gene TRBJ1-1. This CDR3 comprises 12 residues. Germline V gives CDR1 SGDLS, CDR2 YYNGEE. CDR3 region: CASSSGAPEAFF.

CDR3 sequence reads: CSATDRDPYNEQFF. The V and J genes are TRBV20-1 and TRBJ2-1; TCRdb outputs TRBD1, but without DNA this stays unchecked. CDR3 size: 14 residues. Looked up from germline, CDR1 is DFQATT and CDR2 is SNEGSKA (reference sequence).

V usage is TRBV28 and J usage is TRBJ2-5. The CDR3 has 15 amino acids. Germline V gene data show CDR1 as MDHEN and CDR2 as SYDVKM. The CDR3 protein is CASRLNRQNQETQYF.

The chain combines TRBV20-1 with TRBJ1-2. The germline V gene encodes CDR1 DFQATT and CDR2 SNEGSKA (reference sequence). The CDR3 has 14 amino acids. CDR3 in amino acids: CSARFPGASYGYTF.

The chain has TRBV6-6 and TRBJ2-4. CDR1 is MNHNY, CDR2 SVGAGI, per germline (reference sequence). The CDR3 is 15 amino acids. The CDR3 region is CASSYEGLAKNIQYF.

The chain links TRBV5-4 to TRBJ1-4. The CDR3 is 17 amino acids. Germline lookup yields CDR1 SGHNT and CDR2 YYREEE (reference sequence). The CDR3 region is CASSLWQGPATNEKLFF.

The rearrangement links TRBV30 to TRBJ1-2; TCRdb's assignment of TRBD1 cannot be checked, as there is no DNA. Germline V gene lookup returns CDR1 GTSNPN and CDR2 SVGIG (reference sequence). This CDR3 comprises 15 residues. CDR3 in amino acids: CAWMGTEVTNYGYTF.

This chain uses TRBV4-3 with TRBJ2-7. There are 15 residues in the CDR3. Germline CDR1 reads LGHNA; CDR2 reads YSLEER. The CDR3 spells CASSQDRDSYYEQYF.

The rearrangement links TRBV7-6 to TRBJ2-5; the TCRdb call, TRBD1, lacks DNA for checking. The CDR3 extends over 18 amino acids. Per the germline V gene, CDR1 is SGHVS and CDR2 is FNYEAQ. CDR3 sequence reads: CASSLAYAAGGQEETQYF.

The rearrangement links TRBV7-9 to TRBJ2-1; TCRdb reports TRBD2, a call that lacks DNA to check it against. The CDR3 covers 11 residues. Germline V CDR1 and CDR2: SEHNR, FQNEAQ (reference sequence). The CDR3 protein is CASSLSGRWFF.

V is TRBV19 and J is TRBJ1-5; TCRdb outputs TRBD1, but without DNA this stays unchecked. The CDR3 sequence is 14 residues long. From germline, CDR1 is LNHDA and CDR2 SQIVND (reference sequence). CDR3 sequence reads: CASSAGTGYQPQHF.

This chain connects TRBV18 to TRBJ1-1. This CDR3 is 15 amino acids long. CDR1 is KGHSH, CDR2 LQKENI, per germline. This CDR3 reads CASSYLRVMNTEAFF.

This clonotype is identified as medium-sized from frequency. The chain has TRBV10-3 and TRBJ2-5. The CDR3 contains 14 residues. Per germline, CDR1 ENHRY and CDR2 SYGVKD. The CDR3 here is CAISEPTLQETQYF.

The V and J genes are TRBV7-3 and TRBJ2-5. Germline CDR1 is SGHTA and CDR2 is FQGTGA. The length of the CDR3 is 16 residues. CDR3: CASSLMGLGYQETQYF.

The gene calls are TRBV20-1 and TRBJ2-1. From germline, CDR1 is DFQATT and CDR2 SNEGSKA (reference sequence). The CDR3 covers 15 residues. The CDR3 here is CSARDSIRSYNEQFF.

The V and J genes are TRBV7-8 and TRBJ2-2; there is no DNA to check the TCRdb D call of TRBD1. The CDR3 sequence is 16 residues long. Looked up from germline, CDR1 is SGHVS and CDR2 is FQNEAQ. Here the CDR3 reads CASSLVGQGKAGELFF.

By frequency, this clonotype is medium-sized. This chain connects TRBV7-9 to TRBJ1-3. The CDR3 length is 16 residues. The germline V gene encodes CDR1 SEHNR and CDR2 FQNEAQ (reference sequence). CDR3 amino acids: CASSFTPPNSGNTIYF.

This CDR3 reads CSAWTANTEAFF. The chain links TRBV20-1 to TRBJ1-1; without DNA, the TCRdb call of TRBD1 cannot be checked. Germline CDR1 reads DFQATT; CDR2 reads SNEGSKA (reference sequence). This CDR3 region has 12 residues.

V and J are TRBV3-1 and TRBJ2-7; the D call from TCRdb, TRBD2, cannot be confirmed without DNA. This CDR3 has 16 amino acids. Germline V gene sequence: CDR1 LGHDT, CDR2 YNNKEL (reference sequence). The CDR3 sequence: CASSRGLAGGSWEQYF.